The 31 T cell receptor beta chains presented below share a single source sample, sequenced in a study of human T cells and chemical hapten exposure. TCRdb used MiXCR to reprocess the RACE reads, holding one entry per CDR3 protein. The profile shows approximately 350,000 distinct CDR3 sequences, about 6% of them singletons. Time point reported: patch test 2, 6 weeks after DPC sensitization. This sample's treatment: therapeutic diphenylcyclopropenone sensitization with weekly scalp DPC. The sequencing used whole blood, collected in connection with sensitization to the hapten diphenylcyclopropenone (DPC). These receptors were collected from a young woman with alopecia areata. Some clones in this sample may be carry-over from other donors' samples.

The rearrangement uses TRBV10-3 and TRBJ1-1; possibly TRBD1 for D (6 bases). Germline V CDR1 and CDR2: ENHRY, SYGVKD. The CDR3 has 13 amino acids. The V end was cut by 6 bases, the J end by 5 bases, with 13 bases between. CDR3 DNA: TGTGCCATCAGCCCGGGGGCGCGGACTGAAGCTTTCTTT. It encodes CAISPGARTEAFF.

This clonotype was recorded a few times. The J gene is TRBJ1-2, the V gene TRBV11-2; a possible D gene is TRBD1 (6 bases). CDR3 length equals 15 residues. Germline values: CDR1 SGHAT, CDR2 FQNNGV. Trimming took off 4 bases at V and 5 bases at J, with 17 bases between the two ends. CDR3 loop: CASSSQPLTGYGYTF. The CDR3 DNA reads TGTGCCAGCAGCTCGCAACCGTTAACAGGGTATGGCTACACCTTC. The full variable domain, rest sourced from reference TRBV11-2 and TRBJ1-2, is EAGVAQSPRYKIIEKRQSVAFWCNPISGHATLYWYQQILGQGPKLLIQFQNNGVVDDSQLPKDRFSAERLKGVDSTLKIQPAKLEDSAVYLCASSSQPLTGYGYTFGSGTRLTVV.

The V gene is TRBV24-1, the J gene TRBJ1-2; D gene uncertain. CDR1 and CDR2 from the germline V gene are KGHDR and SFDVKD. The CDR3 spans 16 residues. V was trimmed by 4 bases and J by 4 bases, leaving 18 bases between them. CDR3 residues: CATSETGGRNFYGYTF. The CDR3 bases are TGTGCCACCAGTGAAACTGGAGGACGAAACTTCTATGGCTACACCTTC.

This clonotype has a count of ten or more. The chain uses TRBV9 and TRBJ1-1; D ambiguous. Trimming took 2 bases from V and 4 from J, leaving 15 bases between them. CDR1 SGDLS and CDR2 YYNGEE come from the germline V gene. This CDR3 is 15 amino acids long. This chain's CDR3 is CASSVGHPLGTEAFF. In nucleotides, the CDR3 is TGTGCCAGCAGCGTCGGTCACCCCTTAGGCACTGAAGCTTTCTTT.

This clonotype was observed a handful of times. The chain links TRBV20-1 to TRBJ1-5; 8 bases align to TRBD1. The CDR3 loop spans 12 amino acids. Trimming removed 5 bases from V and 6 bases from J; junction bases left unmatched: 3. Germline V gene sequence: CDR1 DFQATT, CDR2 SNEGSKA (reference sequence). The CDR3 region is CSAGQGSQPQHF. The CDR3 region has the DNA TGCAGTGCTGGACAGGGTAGTCAGCCCCAGCATTTT.

This clonotype was counted many times. V and J are TRBV27 and TRBJ1-3; D is possibly TRBD1 (5 bases). CDR3 length: 13 amino acids. CDR1 is MNHEY, CDR2 SMNVEV, per germline (reference sequence). The V and J ends lost 3 bases and 3 bases respectively, with 6 bases between them. The CDR3 loop reads CASSFRVGNTIYF. The CDR3 DNA follows: TGTGCCAGCAGTTTCAGGGTTGGAAACACCATATATTTT.

There are many counts of this clonotype. This rearrangement joins TRBV4-1 to TRBJ1-1, with D unclear. Trimming shortened V by 3 bases and J by 0 bases, and 11 bases separated the two germline ends. Germline V gene data show CDR1 as MGHRA and CDR2 as YSYEKL. The CDR3 totals 15 residues. The CDR3 here is CASSHPADVNTEAFF. CDR3 coding DNA: TGCGCCAGCAGCCACCCTGCCGATGTGAACACTGAAGCTTTCTTT.

The V call is TRBV24-1, the J call TRBJ2-2; maybe TRBD1 (5 bases). V shed 3 bases and J shed 2 bases, with 9 bases lying between them. This CDR3 contains 15 residues. Germline V lookup: CDR1 KGHDR, CDR2 SFDVKD. The CDR3 here is CATSDLGLNTGELFF. In nucleotides, the CDR3 is TGTGCCACCAGTGATCTGGGGCTTAACACCGGGGAGCTGTTTTTT.

This clonotype has more than one count but fewer than ten. The rearrangement links TRBV5-6 to TRBJ2-5; no reliable D call. CDR3 length: 14 residues. Germline V CDR1 and CDR2: SGHDT, YYEEEE. Trimming pared 4 bases from V and 3 bases from J, leaving 13 bases between. CDR3 DNA: TGTGCCAGCAGCCCGAACATAGGAAAAGAGACCCAGTACTTC. This codes for CASSPNIGKETQYF.

CDR3 in DNA: TGTGCCAGCAATTATAAGGGCCTAAGCCGCACTGAAGCTTTCTTT. Protein product: CASNYKGLSRTEAFF. V gene TRBV6-5 combines with J gene TRBJ1-1; the D is unclear. V gave up 7 bases and J gave up 4 bases, with 19 bases separating them. The CDR3 has 15 residues. Looked up from germline, CDR1 is MNHEY and CDR2 is SVGAGI.

This clonotype showed up just a few times. DNA for the CDR3: TGTGCCAGCAGCCAAGACCGAACAGGGGGCCGTTCACCCCTCCACTTT. Protein sequence: CASSQDRTGGRSPLHF. V is TRBV4-2 and J is TRBJ1-6, with 9 bases matching TRBD1. The germline V gene has CDR1 LGHNA and CDR2 YNFKEQ. The CDR3 is made up of 16 amino acids. Germline trimming cut 0 bases from V and 9 bases from J; bases unmatched to any gene: 6.

The table lists this clonotype with a few counts. V gene TRBV4-3 combines with J gene TRBJ1-1; 8 bases are a match to TRBD1. J was trimmed by 3 bases and V by 3 bases; bases with no gene match: 6. Germline V gives CDR1 LGHNA, CDR2 YSLEER. The CDR3 runs 15 residues. CDR3 residues: CASSHIGQGHTEAFF. In DNA form, the CDR3 reads TGCGCCAGCAGCCATATCGGACAGGGACACACTGAAGCTTTCTTT.

This chain links TRBV4-1 with TRBJ2-7; 10 bases agree with TRBD1. In germline, CDR1 is MGHRA, CDR2 YSYEKL. Trimming took 0 bases from V and 2 from J; bases not matched to a gene: 4. The CDR3 has 16 amino acids. CDR3 region: CASSQDAGTGAYEQYF. The CDR3 nucleotides are TGCGCCAGCAGCCAAGACGCCGGGACAGGGGCCTACGAGCAGTACTTC.

The chain carries TRBV15 and TRBJ1-1; D might be TRBD1 (5 bases). The germline V gene encodes CDR1 LNHNV and CDR2 YYDKDF (reference sequence). CDR3 length: 15 amino acids. V lost 4 bases and J 0 bases, leaving 12 bases between the germline ends. The CDR3, as DNA: TGTGCCACCAGCAACAGGAGGGGACTGAACACTGAAGCTTTCTTT. Translating gives CATSNRRGLNTEAFF. The full variable domain, its missing parts supplied by reference TRBV15 and TRBJ1-1, is DAMVIQNPRYQVTQFGKPVTLSCSQTLNHNVMYWYQQKSSQAPKLLFHYYDKDFNNEADTPDNFQSRRPNTSFCFLDIRSPGLGDTAMYLCATSNRRGLNTEAFFGQGTRLTVV.

The V gene is TRBV3-1, the J gene TRBJ1-1; D unresolved. This CDR3 is built from 14 residues. CDR1 and CDR2 from the germline V gene are LGHDT and YNNKEL (reference sequence). V lost 2 bases, J lost 0 bases, and 7 bases lay in between. The CDR3: CASSQRGMNTEAFF. For the CDR3, the DNA is TGTGCCAGCAGCCAACGGGGAATGAACACTGAAGCTTTCTTT.

This sequence joins TRBV15 and TRBJ2-7; possible D gene TRBD1, 6 bases. Trimming left V 3 bases short and J 2 bases short, with 14 bases between. The CDR3 loop spans 15 amino acids. The germline gives CDR1 LNHNV, CDR2 YYDKDF (reference sequence). The CDR3 protein is CATSRADSDTYEQYF. As DNA, the CDR3 is TGTGCCACCAGCAGGGCGGACAGCGATACCTACGAGCAGTACTTC.

This clonotype was counted only a few times. V usage is TRBV7-2 and J usage is TRBJ2-3, with 12 bases aligning to TRBD2. After removal of 4 bases from V and 5 bases from J, the junction contained 13 bases not matched to a gene. The CDR3 spans 18 residues. Germline CDR1 SGHTA, CDR2 FQGNSA. CDR3 DNA sequence: TGTGCCAGCAGCTCGCGGAACCTAGCGGGGGGGCGAGGAGATACGCAGTATTTT. This translates into CASSSRNLAGGRGDTQYF.

This clonotype has only a few counts. J is TRBJ2-1 and V is TRBV12-3 or TRBV12-4; 9 bases fit TRBD2. With V trimmed by 5 bases and J by 8 bases, 7 bases remained unmatched. The CDR3 has 14 amino acids. The CDR3 loop is CASSISGGGDEQFF. CDR3 bases: TGTGCCAGCAGTATTAGCGGGGGCGGAGATGAGCAGTTCTTC.

This clonotype has a handful of counts. This chain uses TRBV12-3 or TRBV12-4 with TRBJ1-3; weak D call: TRBD1 (5 bases). The V gene lost 3 bases and the J gene lost 0 bases, with 9 bases spanning the gap. CDR3 length equals 15 residues. The CDR3, as DNA: TGTGCCAGCAGTTTTCAGGGATTCTCTGGAAACACCATATATTTT. Translating gives CASSFQGFSGNTIYF.

The gene calls are TRBV20-1 and TRBJ2-1; the D call may be TRBD1 or TRBD2 (5 bases each). Per the germline V gene, CDR1 is DFQATT and CDR2 is SNEGSKA (reference sequence). The CDR3 has 14 amino acids. The CDR3 nucleotides are TGCAGCCTGGTTAGGGACGGGGCCAACAATGAGCAGTTCTTC. It translates to CSLVRDGANNEQFF.

This clonotype was detected only a few times. The chain links TRBV18 to TRBJ1-4; D call uncertain. V was trimmed by 2 bases and J by 0 bases, leaving 25 bases between them. The CDR3 loop spans 21 amino acids. Germline V CDR1 and CDR2: KGHSH, LQKENI. CDR3 region: CASSPSFLGKALVATNEKLFF. CDR3 nucleotide sequence: TGTGCCAGCTCACCATCTTTTCTCGGCAAGGCTCTAGTTGCAACTAATGAAAAACTGTTTTTT.

This clonotype was found many times. The chain employs TRBV6-5 and TRBJ1-2; 7 positions match TRBD1. J gave up 4 bases and V 10 bases, and 9 bases lay outside the gene matches. Germline values: CDR1 MNHEY, CDR2 SVGAGI. This CDR3 is built from 13 residues. The CDR3 DNA follows: TGTGCCACCCGGGACAGTGTATCCTATGGCTACACCTTC. It yields the protein CATRDSVSYGYTF.

The chain is built from TRBV6-5 and TRBJ1-6; D perhaps matches TRBD1 (6 bases). The CDR3 has 15 amino acids. The germline V and J ends were trimmed by 2 bases and 8 bases, with 13 bases remaining between them. Germline V gene lookup returns CDR1 MNHEY and CDR2 SVGAGI. CDR3 coding DNA: TGTGCCAGCAGTTACGGCAGGACAGCCCATTCACCCCTCCACTTT. It yields the protein CASSYGRTAHSPLHF.

In this sample, this clonotype turned up a few times. The chain joins TRBV5-1 to TRBJ1-3; D call uncertain. The CDR3 is 14 residues long. The V gene's germline CDR1 is SGHRS and CDR2 YFSETQ. Trimming cost V 0 bases and J 2 bases, with 6 bases left between them. Written as DNA, the CDR3 is TGCGCCAGCAGCTTGGGATTTGCTGGAAACACCATATATTTT. Encoded protein: CASSLGFAGNTIYF. Based on the CDR3 plus reference TRBV5-1 and TRBJ1-3, the full variable domain is KAGVTQTPRYLIKTRGQQVTLSCSPISGHRSVSWYQQTPGQGLQFLFEYFSETQRNKGNFPGRFSGRQFSNSRSEMNVSTLELGDSALYLCASSLGFAGNTIYFGEGSWLTVV.

The chain carries TRBV5-1 and TRBJ1-2; D perhaps matches TRBD1 (6 bases). CDR3 size: 14 residues. Germline lookup yields CDR1 SGHRS and CDR2 YFSETQ. V shed 5 bases and J shed 0 bases, with 11 bases lying between them. Written as DNA, the CDR3 is TGCGCCAGCAGGGACAGTTTCCCTAACTATGGCTACACCTTC. It is translated as CASRDSFPNYGYTF.

This chain connects TRBV4-3 to TRBJ2-3; a weak D match, TRBD1 (5 bases). CDR3 length: 19 residues. Germline V gene sequence: CDR1 LGHNA, CDR2 YSLEER. The V gene lost 0 bases and the J gene lost 1 base, with 20 bases spanning the gap. In nucleotides, the CDR3 is TGCGCCAGCAGCCAAGAATATCTAGGCGATGGGGCGGGCACAGATACGCAGTATTTT. It encodes CASSQEYLGDGAGTDTQYF.

CDR3 nucleotide sequence: TGTGCCAGCAGTGAATGGGTAGGGGCTAATTCACCCCTCCACTTT. Translation gives CASSEWVGANSPLHF. The J gene is TRBJ1-6, the V gene TRBV25-1; the D gene is possibly TRBD1 (5 bases). The CDR3 extends over 15 amino acids. Deletions cut 1 base from V and 6 bases from J, with 10 bases between. Germline assignment: CDR1 MGHDK and CDR2 SYGVNS.

This clonotype has a handful of counts. This chain links TRBV3-1 with TRBJ2-1; 7 nucleotides line up with TRBD2. Losses at the gene ends were 4 bases for V and 0 bases for J; bases not matched to a gene: 15. Germline-derived CDR1 and CDR2 are LGHDT and YNNKEL (reference sequence). The CDR3 is made up of 19 amino acids. The CDR3 is CASSPRGKPARSSYNEQFF. CDR3 sequence (DNA): TGTGCCAGCAGCCCGCGGGGGAAACCCGCCCGCAGCTCCTACAATGAGCAGTTCTTC.

This clonotype was seen many times. This rearrangement joins TRBV5-1 to TRBJ2-1; 8 nucleotides line up with TRBD2. The V and J ends lost 5 bases and 4 bases, in that order; junction bases with no gene match: 2. Germline assignment: CDR1 SGHRS and CDR2 YFSETQ. This CDR3 comprises 13 residues. CDR3 sequence: CASRASGYNEQFF. For the CDR3, the DNA is TGCGCCAGCAGGGCTAGCGGGTACAATGAGCAGTTCTTC.

This clonotype was seen ten or more times. The chain combines TRBV25-1 with TRBJ1-2; D not resolved. V lost 3 bases and J lost 2, with 4 bases in between. The CDR3 runs 12 residues. Germline V gene sequence: CDR1 MGHDK, CDR2 SYGVNS. CDR3 in amino acids: CASSEANYGYTF. CDR3 in DNA: TGTGCCAGCAGTGAGGCAAACTATGGCTACACCTTC.

The chain carries TRBV24-1 and TRBJ2-1, with D perhaps matching TRBD2 (7 bases). The CDR3 is 14 amino acids. V lost 9 bases, J lost 2 bases, and 13 bases lay in between. Germline-derived CDR1 and CDR2 are KGHDR and SFDVKD. In nucleotides, the CDR3 is TGTGCCACCCAAACGGGGGGCGCCTACAATGAGCAGTTCTTC. Translating it yields CATQTGGAYNEQFF.